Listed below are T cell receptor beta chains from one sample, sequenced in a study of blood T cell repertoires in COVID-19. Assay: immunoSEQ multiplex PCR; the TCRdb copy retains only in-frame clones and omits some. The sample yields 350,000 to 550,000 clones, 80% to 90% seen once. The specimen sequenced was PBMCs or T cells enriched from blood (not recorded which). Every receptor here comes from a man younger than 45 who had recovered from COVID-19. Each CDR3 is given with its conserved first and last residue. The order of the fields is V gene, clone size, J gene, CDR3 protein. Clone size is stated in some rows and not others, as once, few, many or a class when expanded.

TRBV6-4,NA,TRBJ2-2,CASSDFGGSGELFF
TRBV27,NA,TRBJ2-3,CASSLRTSGSMGTQYF
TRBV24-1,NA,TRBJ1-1,CATEGAGGTEAFF
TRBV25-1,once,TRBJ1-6,CASRGTGSSPLHF
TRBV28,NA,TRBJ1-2,CASRGGQFPYGYTF
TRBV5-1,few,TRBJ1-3,CASSVQGKSGNTIYF
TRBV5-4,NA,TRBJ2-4,CASSKTGTENIQYF
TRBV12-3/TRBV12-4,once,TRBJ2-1,CASTGDEGNEQFF
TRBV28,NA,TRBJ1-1,CASMGPALGTEAFF
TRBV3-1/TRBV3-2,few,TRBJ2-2,CASSQDRWGRDTGELFF
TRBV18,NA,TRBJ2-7,CASSRPGSSSHEQYF
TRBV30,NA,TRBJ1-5,CAWSVRWTGVQPQHF
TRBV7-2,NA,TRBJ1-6,CASSLEGAGSPLHF
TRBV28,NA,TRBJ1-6,CASALQGASYNSPLHF
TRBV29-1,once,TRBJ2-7,CSVERTSGRGEQYF
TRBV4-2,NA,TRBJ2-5,CASSQDSGLAGETQYF
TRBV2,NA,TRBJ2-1,CASRGLAGVGYNEQFF
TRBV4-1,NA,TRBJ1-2,CASSQRQESNYGYTF
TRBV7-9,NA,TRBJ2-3,CASSFPRASGTDTQYF
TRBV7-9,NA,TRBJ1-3,CASSFLVTDSGNTIYF
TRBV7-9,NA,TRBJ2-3,CASSSRFSTDTQYF
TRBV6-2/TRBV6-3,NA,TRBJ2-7,CASSYFSGSYEQYF
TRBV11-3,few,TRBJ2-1,CASSAGTGFNEQFF
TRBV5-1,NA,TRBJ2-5,CASSLTGEVGETQYF
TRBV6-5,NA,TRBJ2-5,CASKRGSGEQETQYF
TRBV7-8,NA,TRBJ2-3,CASSLAGGHGDTQYF
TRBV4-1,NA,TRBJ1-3,CASSQRGLSGNTIYF
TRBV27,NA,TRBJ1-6,CASSLSDSSPLHF
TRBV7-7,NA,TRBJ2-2,CASSATGWDTGELFF
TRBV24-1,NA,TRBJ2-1,CATSESGRYNEQFF
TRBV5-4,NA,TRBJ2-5,CASSVPAGGLAGQTQYF
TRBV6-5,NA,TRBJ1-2,CASSYSRQGNGYTF
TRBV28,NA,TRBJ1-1,CASRIGQLNTEAFF
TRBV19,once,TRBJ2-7,CASRSGGLAAYEQYF
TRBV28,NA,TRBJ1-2,CASRTGRRGYTF
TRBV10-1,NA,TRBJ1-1,CASSQDRGRTEAFF
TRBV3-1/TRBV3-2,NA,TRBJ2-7,CASSQGTTGEDEQYF
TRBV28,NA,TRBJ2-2,CATRQGLAYTGELFF
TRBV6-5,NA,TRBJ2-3,CASRDRGYTDTQYF
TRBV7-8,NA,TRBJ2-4,CASSSSWGQGGPLAKNIQYF
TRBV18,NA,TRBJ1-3,CASSPIQERPGNTIYF
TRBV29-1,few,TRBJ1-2,CSVGKSGQGAGGYTF
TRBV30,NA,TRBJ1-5,CAWSGPYQPQHF
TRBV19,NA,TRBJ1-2,CASSPTGNYGYTF
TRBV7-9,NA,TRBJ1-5,CASSWDRGLYSNQPQHF